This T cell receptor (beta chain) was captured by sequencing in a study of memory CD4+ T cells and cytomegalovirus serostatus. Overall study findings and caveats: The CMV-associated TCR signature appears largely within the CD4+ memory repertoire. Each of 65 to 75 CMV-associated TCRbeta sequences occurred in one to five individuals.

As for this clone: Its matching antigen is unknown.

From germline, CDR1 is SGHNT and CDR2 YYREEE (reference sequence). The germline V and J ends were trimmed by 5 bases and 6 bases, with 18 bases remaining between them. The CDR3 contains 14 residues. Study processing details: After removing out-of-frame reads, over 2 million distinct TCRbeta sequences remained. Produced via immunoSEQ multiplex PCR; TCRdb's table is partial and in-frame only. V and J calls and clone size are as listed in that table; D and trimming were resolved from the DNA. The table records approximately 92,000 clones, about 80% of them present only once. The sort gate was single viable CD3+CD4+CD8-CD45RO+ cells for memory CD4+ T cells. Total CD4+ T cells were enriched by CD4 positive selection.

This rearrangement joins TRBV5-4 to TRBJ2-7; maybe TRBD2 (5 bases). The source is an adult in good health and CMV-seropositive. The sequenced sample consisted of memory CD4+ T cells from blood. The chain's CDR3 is CASREAPRLGEQYF. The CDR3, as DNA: TGTGCCAGCAGGGAGGCACCCAGGTTGGGCGAGCAGTACTTC.